What follows describes a single TCR beta chain. Seattle enrolled patients during active infection and tracked them longitudinally. The CDR3 loop spans 13 amino acids. This record belongs to a study of blood T cell repertoires in COVID-19. Across the study: There were acute and convalescent COVID-19 samples, and they came from the United States, Italy and Spain. In each case, the material was cDNA or gDNA derived from T cells, B-cell-depleted T cells, or PBMCs.

In the original processing: Estimation of nucleated cell counts relied on the amplification of reference gene primers. Here immunoSEQ multiplex PCR was the method, and the copy in TCRdb shows in-frame clones only, minus some. V and J calls and clone size are as listed in that table; D and trimming were resolved from the DNA. The sample holds 80,000 to 100,000 clones, around 88% seen once. The chain is built from TRBV21-1 and TRBJ1-5; the table's D call TRBD1 went unverified against the DNA. TRBV21-1 represents a pseudogene. The receptor was isolated from a man in his fifties with COVID-19, enrolled during active disease. The sample consisted of peripheral blood. CDR3 residues: CASVIQGQQPQHF. Here the CDR3 DNA reads TGTGCCAGCGTCATTCAGGGGCAACAGCCCCAGCATTTT.